This TCR beta chain was identified during a study of T cells in Graves' hyperthyroidism and ophthalmopathy. Hyperthyroidism of Graves' type that showed no ophthalmopathy progression within 18 months was stable. Subjects aged 18 to 65 presented with newly diagnosed hyperthyroidism of less than 2 months' duration. Patients having uncontrolled infection, another autoimmune disease, pregnancy or lactation were not included. Diagnosing involved the use of clinical symptoms, serum thyroxine and TRAb, thyroid ultrasound and orbital computed tomography. RNA transcripts yielded amplified TCR beta CDR3 regions. First-round RT-PCR of the TCR CDR3 relied on the HTBI primer set. TCRdb used MiXCR to reprocess the multiplex PCR reads, holding one entry per CDR3 protein. The sample consists of more than 600,000 distinct CDR3 sequences, about 17% of them appearing once. This clonotype was observed a handful of times.

The V end was cut by 5 bases, the J end by 8 bases, with 21 bases between. The CDR3 is made up of 16 amino acids. Germline-derived CDR1 and CDR2 are LNHNV and YYDKDF (reference sequence). The TCR originated in a man in his late teens or twenties with Graves' hyperthyroidism. Sequences were obtained from blood. The J gene is TRBJ1-4, the V gene TRBV15; possible D gene TRBD1, 5 bases. The CDR3 bases are TGTGCCACCAGCTCCCAACTCGCCCCACAGGCCGAAAAACTGTTTTTT. Translating gives CATSSQLAPQAEKLFF.